The rows below give T cell receptor beta chains drawn from one sample of a study of blood T cell repertoires in COVID-19. This table comes from immunoSEQ multiplex PCR, and its TCRdb copy is limited to in-frame clones, with some not included. The sample holds some 240,000 clones, around 85% seen once. Sequenced input: PBMCs or T cells enriched from blood (not recorded which). The receptor set was obtained from a woman between 35 and 50 years old with acute COVID-19. CDR3s include the opening cysteine and the closing phenylalanine or tryptophan. The order of the fields is clone size, J gene, V gene, D gene, CDR3 DNA, CDR3 protein. D genes are given only for firm matches. Not all rows give a size; the values are once, few, many and, for expanded clones, a class.

-	TRBJ2-1	TRBV5-4	-	TGTGCCAGCCGGGACACCAATGAGCAGTTCTTC	CASRDTNEQFF
once	TRBJ1-2	TRBV30	TRBD1	TGTGCCTGGAGTCACCGGACAGGGGGTGGCTACACCTTC	CAWSHRTGGGYTF
-	TRBJ2-2	TRBV3-1/TRBV3-2	-	TGTGCCAGCAGCCAAGATTTTCCTAGCGAAGCCGGGGAGCTGTTTTTT	CASSQDFPSEAGELFF
-	TRBJ2-7	TRBV7-2	TRBD2	TGTGCCAGCAGCTTAGAGCCGGGAGGCCCCTACGAGCAGTACTTC	CASSLEPGGPYEQYF
-	TRBJ2-7	TRBV5-1	TRBD2	TGCGCCAGCAGCCCGACTAGCAGGAGCTCCTACGAGCAGTACTTC	CASSPTSRSSYEQYF
-	TRBJ2-2	TRBV9	TRBD1	TGTGCCAGCACCGTGAGACAGGGTGGGACCGGGGAGCTGTTTTTT	CASTVRQGGTGELFF
once	TRBJ1-6	TRBV3-1/TRBV3-2	-	TGTGCCAGCAGCCAAGGGCCGGGTGGTTCACCCCTCCACTTT	CASSQGPGGSPLHF
once	TRBJ2-1	TRBV6-1	TRBD2	TGTGCCAGCAGTGGGCTAGCGGGAGGAGGTTGGGATGAGCAGTTCTTC	CASSGLAGGGWDEQFF
-	TRBJ2-4	TRBV5-1	TRBD1	TGCGCCAGCAGCCCCCAGACAGGACAGGGGAACATTCAGTACTTC	CASSPQTGQGNIQYF
-	TRBJ2-7	TRBV11-3	TRBD2	TGTGCCAGCAGCTTAGGCGGGAGGGCTAACTACGAGCAGTACTTC	CASSLGGRANYEQYF
-	TRBJ2-3	TRBV27	TRBD2	TGTGCCAGCCCGCACCCTCTAAGCGGGAGACATGGAGATACGCAGTATTTT	CASPHPLSGRHGDTQYF
-	TRBJ2-7	TRBV5-1	TRBD2	TGCGCCAGCAGCCGAGGGACTAGCGGATACGAGCAGTACTTC	CASSRGTSGYEQYF